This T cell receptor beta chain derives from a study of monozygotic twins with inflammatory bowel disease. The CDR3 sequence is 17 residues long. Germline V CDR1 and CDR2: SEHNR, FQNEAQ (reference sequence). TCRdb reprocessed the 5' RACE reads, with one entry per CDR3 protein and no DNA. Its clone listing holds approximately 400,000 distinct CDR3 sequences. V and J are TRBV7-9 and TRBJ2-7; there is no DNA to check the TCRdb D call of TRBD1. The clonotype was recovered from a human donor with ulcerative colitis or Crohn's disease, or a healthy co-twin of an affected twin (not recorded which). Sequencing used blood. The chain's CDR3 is CASSLANQGARSYEQYF.